These 19 T cell receptor beta chains came from one sample sequenced in a study of T-cell reconstitution after alpha-beta-depleted transplantation in children. Using unique molecular identifiers, the investigators prepared the TCRbeta library. TCRdb fed the PCR reads into MiXCR, producing one record per CDR3 protein. The sample consists of 500,000 or so distinct CDR3 sequences, roughly 11% of them appearing once. The specimen was PBMCs, mostly from graft donor cells, collected 180 days after TCRalphabeta/CD19-depleted stem cell transplant. The receptors come from a female patient aged 2-9 years who had a stem cell transplant for aplastic anemia, so the T cells may come from the graft donor.

V is TRBV24-1 and J is TRBJ2-1; D could derive from TRBD1 or TRBD2 (5 bases each). The V gene's germline CDR1 is KGHDR and CDR2 SFDVKD. CDR3 length: 15 amino acids. The ends were cut back, 2 bases at V and 9 bases at J, with 16 bases in the middle. CDR3 in amino acids: CATSDSWQGDAEQFF. The CDR3, as DNA: TGTGCCACCAGTGATTCATGGCAAGGGGACGCTGAGCAGTTCTTC.

This clonotype has ten or more counts. This sequence joins TRBV29-1 and TRBJ2-1; the match to TRBD2 covers 11 bases. Germline V gene data show CDR1 as SQVTM and CDR2 as ANQGSEA. Trimming took 3 bases from V and 8 from J; bases not matched to a gene: 9. The CDR3 sequence is 15 residues long. The CDR3 here is CSVEPSGRPWDEQFF. DNA for the CDR3: TGCAGCGTTGAGCCTAGCGGGAGGCCGTGGGATGAGCAGTTCTTC.

Many counts were recorded for this clonotype. The CDR3 nucleotides are TGCAGCGCCAGACAGGGCGAGGATGGCTACACCTTC. This encodes CSARQGEDGYTF. The chain uses TRBV29-1 and TRBJ1-2; 7 bases fit TRBD1. The V segment lost 7 bases and the J segment 6 bases; nucleotides outside the gene matches: 8. The CDR3 covers 12 residues. Germline V gene data show CDR1 as SQVTM and CDR2 as ANQGSEA. Full variable domain (missing parts from reference TRBV29-1 and TRBJ1-2): SAVISQKPSRDICQRGTSLTIQCQVDSQVTMMFWYRQQPGQSLTLIATANQGSEATYESGFVIDKFPISRPNLTFSTLTVSNMSPEDSSIYLCSARQGEDGYTFGSGTRLTVV.

The table lists this clonotype with a few counts. The rearrangement joins TRBV7-2 to TRBJ1-2, with a tentative D call TRBD1 (5 bases). Trimming stripped 5 bases from V and 0 bases from J, with 13 bases between. Germline V lookup: CDR1 SGHTA, CDR2 FQGNSA. CDR3 size: 15 residues. This chain's CDR3 is CASSPQGTANYGYTF. The CDR3 DNA reads as TGTGCCAGCAGCCCCCAGGGAACGGCTAACTATGGCTACACCTTC.

This clonotype came up a few times. The genes are TRBV10-3 and TRBJ2-1, with a tentative D call TRBD2 (6 bases). The germline V gene encodes CDR1 ENHRY and CDR2 SYGVKD. Trimming took off 6 bases at V and 6 bases at J, with 18 bases between the two ends. This CDR3 spans 15 amino acids. The CDR3 sequence: CAISPEPGLLNEQFF. The CDR3 region has the DNA TGTGCCATCAGCCCTGAACCGGGACTCCTCAATGAGCAGTTCTTC.

The chain carries TRBV12-5 and TRBJ1-2; no definite D call. Per the germline V gene, CDR1 is LGHNT and CDR2 is FRNRAP. The CDR3 runs to 13 residues. Between the trimmed V and J ends, which lost 0 bases and 8 bases, there was a span of 10 bases. The CDR3 spells CASGLVASGGYTF. The CDR3 coding sequence is TGTGCTAGTGGTTTGGTCGCCAGCGGCGGCTACACCTTC.

The chain joins TRBV9 to TRBJ2-3; tentatively, D is TRBD1 or TRBD2 (5 bases each). Germline-derived CDR1 and CDR2 are SGDLS and YYNGEE. V was pared by 0 bases and J by 2 bases, with 19 bases between. The CDR3 extends over 18 amino acids. The CDR3 protein is CASSVDPLRGGHTDTQYF. CDR3 bases: TGTGCCAGCAGCGTAGATCCTCTCCGGGGCGGCCACACAGATACGCAGTATTTT.

V gene TRBV20-1 combines with J gene TRBJ1-1; D might be TRBD1 (5 bases). The germline CDR1 and CDR2 sequences are DFQATT and SNEGSKA (reference sequence). Trimming stripped 0 bases from V and 5 bases from J, with 7 bases between. This CDR3 is built from 12 residues. CDR3 nucleotides: TGCAGTGCTAGAGATGGGGGTACTGAAGCTTTCTTT. The encoded protein is CSARDGGTEAFF.

This clonotype was counted between two and nine times. The chain uses TRBV28 and TRBJ1-3, with TRBD1 matching over 8 bases. This CDR3 is built from 15 residues. Germline loops: CDR1 MDHEN, CDR2 SYDVKM. V lost 5 bases and J lost 4; bases outside the gene matches: 7. This CDR3 is CASSLGQGRGNTIYF. For the CDR3, the DNA is TGTGCCAGCAGTCTCGGACAGGGTCGAGGAAACACCATATATTTT.

This clonotype was seen a few times. V gene TRBV6-5 combines with J gene TRBJ2-1; D is tentatively TRBD1 or TRBD2 (5 bases each). This CDR3 has 15 residues. Trimming shortened V by 4 bases and J by 7 bases, and 17 bases separated the two germline ends. Germline-derived CDR1 and CDR2 are MNHEY and SVGAGI. The CDR3 here is CASSFPGTGRNEQFF. The CDR3, as DNA: TGTGCCAGCAGTTTCCCCGGGACGGGACGGAATGAGCAGTTCTTC.

This clonotype was observed a few times. This CDR3 is CASSLGARTDTQYF. The CDR3 region has the DNA TGTGCCAGCAGTTTAGGGGCCCGCACAGATACGCAGTATTTT. This rearrangement joins TRBV27 to TRBJ2-3, with D possibly matching TRBD1 (5 bases). The V gene's germline CDR1 is MNHEY and CDR2 SMNVEV (reference sequence). The CDR3 is 14 residues long. The V end lost 2 bases, the J end lost 1 base, and 7 bases lay between the germline ends.

The chain has TRBV13 and TRBJ2-7; no definite D call. The CDR3 covers 11 residues. Germline V gives CDR1 PRHDT, CDR2 FYEKMQ (reference sequence). V shed 0 bases and J shed 9 bases, with 6 bases lying between them. CDR3 in amino acids: CASSLGALQYF. The DNA of the CDR3 is TGTGCCAGCAGCTTAGGCGCGTTGCAGTACTTC. Full variable domain (rest looked up from reference TRBV13 and TRBJ2-7): AAGVIQSPRHLIKEKRETATLKCYPIPRHDTVYWYQQGPGQDPQFLISFYEKMQSDKGSIPDRFSAQQFSDYHSELNMSSLELGDSALYFCASSLGALQYFGPGTRLTVT.

This clonotype has just a few counts. V is TRBV19 and J is TRBJ2-1; 7 bases map to TRBD2. Looked up from germline, CDR1 is LNHDA and CDR2 is SQIVND (reference sequence). With V trimmed by 1 base and J by 10 bases, 13 bases remained unmatched. The CDR3 has 16 amino acids. CDR3 loop: CASSIGGGRMTLEQFF. CDR3 sequence (DNA): TGTGCCAGTAGTATAGGGGGCGGGAGAATGACCCTGGAGCAGTTCTTC. The variable domain in full, with the rest retrieved from reference TRBV19 and TRBJ2-1, is DGGITQSPKYLFRKEGQNVTLSCEQNLNHDAMYWYRQDPGQGLRLIYYSQIVNDFQKGDIAEGYSVSREKKESFPLTVTSAQKNPTAFYLCASSIGGGRMTLEQFFGPGTRLTVL.

The chain joins TRBV24-1 to TRBJ2-1; 7 nucleotides match TRBD1. Germline CDR1 KGHDR, CDR2 SFDVKD. This CDR3 region has 14 residues. The ends lost 6 bases at V and 6 bases at J; junction bases unmatched: 7. CDR3 coding DNA: TGTGCCACCAGTCGACAGGGCCCGGCCAATGAGCAGTTCTTC. This encodes CATSRQGPANEQFF.

V gene TRBV9 combines with J gene TRBJ2-3; 14 nucleotides line up with TRBD2. J lost 6 bases, V lost 4 bases, and 10 bases had no gene match. CDR3 size: 17 residues. CDR1 and CDR2 from the germline V gene are SGDLS and YYNGEE. The CDR3 region is CASSHPGLAGEMDTQYF. CDR3 nucleotide sequence: TGTGCCAGCAGCCACCCGGGACTAGCGGGAGAGATGGATACGCAGTATTTT.

The table lists this clonotype with many counts. The V gene is TRBV12-3 or TRBV12-4, the J gene TRBJ1-1; possible D gene TRBD1, 6 bases. This CDR3 is 15 amino acids long. Deletions cut 6 bases from V and 0 bases from J, with 14 bases between. CDR3 amino acids: CASSKGGAMNTEAFF. The CDR3 bases are TGTGCCAGCAGCAAGGGGGGTGCTATGAACACTGAAGCTTTCTTT.

The V call is TRBV20-1, the J call TRBJ2-7; 7 bases map to TRBD2. V was pared by 0 bases and J by 2 bases, with 7 bases of the junction left unmatched. This CDR3 has 15 residues. Germline lookup yields CDR1 DFQATT and CDR2 SNEGSKA (reference sequence). The CDR3 protein is CSARDGLVEAYEQYF. In DNA, the CDR3 is TGCAGTGCTAGAGACGGACTAGTGGAGGCCTACGAGCAGTACTTC.

J is TRBJ1-5 and V is TRBV7-8; no clear D gene. The CDR3 spans 15 residues. V dropped 5 bases and J dropped 2 bases, with 13 bases sitting between them. CDR1 and CDR2 from the germline V gene are SGHVS and FQNEAQ. The CDR3 coding sequence is TGTGCCAGCAGCCTGCGTACAATGGGCAATCAGCCCCAGCATTTT. Translating gives CASSLRTMGNQPQHF.

The V call is TRBV20-1, the J call TRBJ2-7; TRBD2 aligns across 7 bases. This CDR3 has 11 residues. Unmatched junction bases numbered 3, after V lost 6 bases and J lost 4 bases. Germline CDR1 reads DFQATT; CDR2 reads SNEGSKA (reference sequence). The CDR3 sequence: CSAPGGYEQYF. CDR3 DNA: TGCAGTGCACCGGGGGGTTACGAGCAGTACTTC.